This T cell receptor (beta chain) is drawn from a study of vaccination effects on CD4 cells after COVID-19. On this clone itself: As yet, its antigen is unknown. An end of the junction does not agree with germline; a read error may underlie this.

Germline V gene sequence: CDR1 SGHVS, CDR2 FQNEAQ. The CDR3 consists of 16 residues. Cultured cells yielded isolated CD4+ T cells after 10 days. Participants got two doses of BNT162b2 or mRNA-1273 vaccine. In the vaccine recipients, nucleocapsid antibodies were negative and there was no prior SARS-CoV-2 infection. Some clones are missing from TCRdb's copy, which holds only in-frame ones; the method was immunoSEQ multiplex PCR. The sample lists 40,000 to 50,000 clones, more than 65% occurring once. The starting material was CD4+ T cells from PBMCs cultured without peptide, obtained after COVID-19 vaccination. The chain joins TRBV7-8 to TRBJ1-4; 10 nucleotides match TRBD1. This clonotype was sampled from a human donor who received a COVID-19 vaccine. The CDR3: CASSLARDRGNEKLFF. As DNA, the CDR3 is TGTGCCAGCAGCCTAGCCCGGGACAGGGGAAATGAAAAACTGTTTTTT.